Below are 23 T cell receptor beta chains sequenced from a single sample in a study of Graves' ophthalmopathy and Graves' hyperthyroidism. RNA transcripts served as template for amplifying TCR beta CDR3 sequences. The workflow started with a first-round RT-PCR run with HTBI primers and then moved on to a second-round multiplex PCR. Each CDR3 protein is one row after TCRdb ran MiXCR on the multiplex PCR reads. Among 350,000 to 450,000 distinct CDR3 sequences listed, 20% to 25% were seen once. The sample comprised peripheral blood. The receptors originated from a woman younger than 30 with stable Graves' hyperthyroidism.

The chain is built from TRBV20-1 and TRBJ2-5; TRBD1 is a possible D gene (6 bases). The CDR3 covers 16 residues. Trimming shortened V by 1 base and J by 4 bases, and 19 bases separated the two germline ends. Germline V gene lookup returns CDR1 DFQATT and CDR2 SNEGSKA (reference sequence). The CDR3 here is CSARVWYTGYGETQYF. In nucleotides, the CDR3 is TGCAGTGCTAGAGTGTGGTATACAGGGTATGGAGAGACCCAGTACTTC.

This clonotype was detected many times. The rearrangement links TRBV12-3 or TRBV12-4 to TRBJ1-1; 9 nucleotides align to TRBD1. The CDR3 runs 15 residues. J lost 1 base, V lost 6 bases, and 6 bases had no gene match. As DNA, the CDR3 is TGTGCCAGCAGCCGAGGGGGACAGGGGAACACTGAAGCTTTCTTT. Translated, it gives CASSRGGQGNTEAFF.

This clonotype was detected ten times or more. The chain employs TRBV10-1 and TRBJ1-1, with a weak D call TRBD1 (6 bases). The CDR3 runs to 13 residues. Germline-derived CDR1 and CDR2 are WNHNN and SYGVQD (reference sequence). V was cut by 6 bases and J by 0 bases, with 8 bases left in between. As DNA, the CDR3 is TGCGCCAGCAGGGACAGCTTGAACACTGAAGCTTTCTTT. It specifies CASRDSLNTEAFF.

The rearrangement uses TRBV7-8 and TRBJ2-3; D is unresolved. Per germline, CDR1 SGHVS and CDR2 FQNEAQ. The V end was cut by 0 bases, the J end by 5 bases, with 15 bases between. The CDR3 consists of 16 residues. The CDR3 reads CASSLAVLGSEDTQYF. Here the CDR3 DNA reads TGTGCCAGCAGCTTAGCAGTTCTGGGTTCCGAAGATACGCAGTATTTT.

This chain connects TRBV19 to TRBJ2-2; no definite D call. Germline assignment: CDR1 LNHDA and CDR2 SQIVND (reference sequence). Trimming left V 4 bases short and J 7 bases short, with 13 bases between. The CDR3 runs to 14 residues. The CDR3 reads CASSRINEGGELFF. CDR3 DNA: TGTGCCAGTAGTAGGATTAATGAAGGCGGGGAGCTGTTTTTT. The whole variable domain, filled in from reference TRBV19 and TRBJ2-2, reads DGGITQSPKYLFRKEGQNVTLSCEQNLNHDAMYWYRQDPGQGLRLIYYSQIVNDFQKGDIAEGYSVSREKKESFPLTVTSAQKNPTAFYLCASSRINEGGELFFGEGSRLTVL.

This clonotype has at least ten counts. The CDR3 region is CAISEDRGPQETQYF. The CDR3 DNA follows: TGTGCCATCAGTGAGGACAGGGGGCCTCAAGAGACCCAGTACTTC. The chain has TRBV10-3 and TRBJ2-5, with 10 bases identical to TRBD1. CDR1 is ENHRY and CDR2 is SYGVKD in the germline V gene. Losses at the gene ends were 2 bases for V and 2 bases for J; bases not matched to a gene: 2. CDR3 length equals 15 residues.

This clonotype was counted a few times. V gene TRBV15 combines with J gene TRBJ2-1; D gene unclear. The germline V gene encodes CDR1 LNHNV and CDR2 YYDKDF (reference sequence). The CDR3 is 13 residues long. V was shortened by 5 bases and J by 6 bases, with 11 bases between the two germline ends. For the CDR3, the DNA is TGTGCCACCAGCCTTTGGGCCACCAATGAGCAGTTCTTC. This gives the protein CATSLWATNEQFF. Using reference TRBV15 and TRBJ2-1 for the parts outside the CDR3, the full variable domain is DAMVIQNPRYQVTQFGKPVTLSCSQTLNHNVMYWYQQKSSQAPKLLFHYYDKDFNNEADTPDNFQSRRPNTSFCFLDIRSPGLGDTAMYLCATSLWATNEQFFGPGTRLTVL.

This clonotype was found many times. The rearrangement joins TRBV20-1 to TRBJ2-7, with a tentative D call TRBD1 (8 bases). This CDR3 spans 15 amino acids. Germline-derived CDR1 and CDR2 are DFQATT and SNEGSKA (reference sequence). Trimming took off 1 base at V and 4 bases at J, with 17 bases between the two ends. For the CDR3, the DNA is TGCAGTGCTAGAGGGGGGGGACAGGAGGGGTACGAGCAGTACTTC. Translation: CSARGGGQEGYEQYF.

This clonotype was counted many times. DNA of the CDR3: TGTGCCAGCAGCCTTTATTCTGGGACAGGGGCCTACGAGCAGTACTTC. Amino acids: CASSLYSGTGAYEQYF. V usage is TRBV28 and J usage is TRBJ2-7; 10 positions agree with TRBD1. V dropped 6 bases and J dropped 2; count of bases not matched to a gene: 10. Germline values: CDR1 MDHEN, CDR2 SYDVKM. The CDR3 is made up of 16 amino acids.

This clonotype was detected many times. J is TRBJ2-2 and V is TRBV24-1; 12 nucleotides align to TRBD1. CDR3 length: 17 residues. The germline V gene encodes CDR1 KGHDR and CDR2 SFDVKD. Trimming at V came to 3 bases and at J to 7 bases, leaving 8 bases not matched to a gene. This chain's CDR3 is CATSDRDRGLVGGELFF. In nucleotides, the CDR3 is TGTGCCACCAGTGATAGGGACAGGGGGCTTGTCGGCGGGGAGCTGTTTTTT.

With respect to this clonotype: A read error may be the cause here, since a much bigger clone is one base away. The V gene is TRBV28, the J gene TRBJ2-6; 11 bases map to TRBD1. Germline V gives CDR1 MDHEN, CDR2 SYDVKM. The CDR3 loop spans 17 amino acids. CDR3 protein: CASSSGTGGYGVNVLTF. CDR3 nucleotides: TGTGCCAGCAGCTCCGGGACAGGGGGTTATGGGGTCAACGTCCTGACTTTC.

This clonotype was observed at least ten times. The J gene is TRBJ1-6, the V gene TRBV28; TRBD1 is a possible D gene (6 bases). Germline-derived CDR1 and CDR2 are MDHEN and SYDVKM. V dropped 5 bases and J dropped 3 bases, with 14 bases sitting between them. The CDR3 runs 16 residues. The CDR3 sequence: CASSPQGIGYNSPLHF. CDR3 DNA: TGTGCCAGCAGTCCACAGGGAATTGGCTATAATTCACCCCTCCACTTT.

The table lists this clonotype with many counts. Because it lacks the conserved phenylalanine or tryptophan at the end, this CDR3 is likely a read error. V usage is TRBV7-2 and J usage is TRBJ1-5; D unresolved. V dropped 0 bases and J dropped 0 bases, with 3 bases sitting between them. The CDR3 loop spans 14 amino acids. Germline CDR1 SGHTA, CDR2 FQGNSA. CDR3 sequence: CASSLASSNQPQHL. In DNA form, the CDR3 reads TGTGCCAGCAGCTTAGCCAGTAGCAATCAGCCCCAGCATCTT.

The rearrangement links TRBV6-1 to TRBJ1-4; 10 bases are shared with TRBD1. Trimming cost V 6 bases and J 8 bases; bases outside gene matches: 6. The CDR3 spans 14 residues. The V gene's germline CDR1 is MNHNS and CDR2 SASEGT. CDR3 sequence: CASSGTGVSEKLFF. The CDR3 DNA sequence: TGTGCCAGCAGCGGGACAGGGGTGAGCGAAAAACTGTTTTTT.

This clonotype was counted many times. The chain joins TRBV12-3 or TRBV12-4 to TRBJ2-7; D is ambiguous. The germline V and J ends were trimmed by 3 bases and 0 bases, with 6 bases remaining between them. There are 13 residues in the CDR3. The CDR3 bases are TGTGCCAGCAGTTTGCAAAACTCCTACGAGCAGTACTTC. It codes for CASSLQNSYEQYF.

This clonotype was counted many times. The gene calls are TRBV10-3 and TRBJ1-1; tentative D call: TRBD1 (5 bases). The germline V gene has CDR1 ENHRY and CDR2 SYGVKD. The length of the CDR3 is 13 residues. V was clipped by 8 bases and J by 3 bases, with 13 bases between them. The CDR3 here is CAIAFGGDTEAFF. CDR3 in DNA: TGTGCCATCGCATTCGGGGGGGACACTGAAGCTTTCTTT.

V is TRBV7-9 and J is TRBJ1-1, with D uncertain. The CDR3 spans 15 residues. Germline V gene data show CDR1 as SEHNR and CDR2 as FQNEAQ (reference sequence). Trimming removed 3 bases at V and 6 bases at J, with 17 bases between. In DNA, the CDR3 is TGTGCCAGCAGCTTCCCCTTTTCCCGGTCATCTGAAGCTTTCTTT. Encoded protein: CASSFPFSRSSEAFF. The full variable domain, in which reference TRBV7-9 and TRBJ1-1 provide the parts outside the CDR3, is DTGVSQNPRHKITKRGQNVTFRCDPISEHNRLYWYRQTLGQGPEFLTYFQNEAQLEKSRLLSDRFSAERPKGSFSTLEIQRTEQGDSAMYLCASSFPFSRSSEAFFGQGTRLTVV.

This clonotype was counted at least ten times. CDR3 amino acids: CSAPAGAETQYF. The CDR3 region has the DNA TGCAGTGCCCCGGCCGGGGCAGAGACCCAGTACTTC. The gene calls are TRBV20-1 and TRBJ2-5; tentatively, D is TRBD1 or TRBD2 (5 bases each). Trimming stripped 6 bases from V and 4 bases from J, with 12 bases between. This CDR3 is built from 12 residues. Germline V gene lookup returns CDR1 DFQATT and CDR2 SNEGSKA (reference sequence).

For this clonotype: A much larger clone is a single base away; this may be a read error. V is TRBV29-1 and J is TRBJ1-1; D gene ambiguous. Per germline, CDR1 SQVTM and CDR2 ANQGSEA. CDR3 length: 10 amino acids. CDR3 region: CSDFGTEALF. Here the CDR3 DNA reads TGCAGCGATTTTGGCACTGAAGCTCTCTTT.

This clonotype was counted ten times or more. The chain links TRBV30 to TRBJ2-7, with a tentative D call TRBD1 (6 bases). The germline V and J ends were trimmed by 4 bases and 6 bases, with 10 bases remaining between them. Germline V lookup: CDR1 GTSNPN, CDR2 SVGIG (reference sequence). This CDR3 is built from 11 residues. This CDR3 is CAWKTGTEQYF. The CDR3 DNA reads TGTGCCTGGAAAACAGGGACCGAGCAGTACTTC.

At least ten counts were recorded for this clonotype. J is TRBJ1-3 and V is TRBV4-1; possible D gene TRBD1, 5 bases. Germline CDR1 MGHRA, CDR2 YSYEKL. V was clipped by 0 bases and J by 8 bases, with 11 bases between them. The CDR3 contains 14 residues. This CDR3 is CASSQDQGGYTIYF. For the CDR3, the DNA is TGCGCCAGCAGCCAAGACCAGGGCGGTTACACCATATATTTT.

This chain links TRBV6-1 with TRBJ1-1, with a weak D call TRBD1 (5 bases). The CDR3 has 14 amino acids. Germline V gene data show CDR1 as MNHNS and CDR2 as SASEGT. V was shortened by 5 bases and J by 3 bases, with 13 bases between the two germline ends. The CDR3 nucleotides read TGTGCCAGCAGTATAGGGACGTGGGACACTGAAGCTTTCTTT. Translating gives CASSIGTWDTEAFF.

The chain recombines TRBV24-1 with TRBJ1-2; D gene unclear. Germline-derived CDR1 and CDR2 are KGHDR and SFDVKD. This CDR3 spans 15 amino acids. Between the trimmed V and J ends, which lost 5 bases and 5 bases, there was a span of 17 bases. CDR3 coding DNA: TGTGCCACCAGTGGATGGCAAGGGAATTCGTATGGCTACACCTTC. Translated, it gives CATSGWQGNSYGYTF.